This entry concerns a single T cell receptor beta chain. Its specificity is not known. Trimming pared 1 base from V and 4 bases from J, leaving 11 bases between. This CDR3 is built from 15 residues. CDR1 MNHNS and CDR2 SASEGT come from the germline V gene. The PCR ran on 60 Vbeta and 13 Jbeta primers. Sequencing used immunoSEQ multiplex PCR; TCRdb keeps in-frame clones, though not all of them. The sample has some 150,000 clones, 65% to 80% seen once; the top ten hold 2.1%. The sample comes from a study of cytomegalovirus exposure and HLA in healthy donors. General study findings and limits: For most TCR beta V segments, an earlier analysis put the productive rate at about 90% or about 30% of the time. Exclusion applied to some V segments, including TRBV6-2 and TRBV6-3, as they were indistinguishable.

The material sequenced was PBMCs. This chain links TRBV6-1 with TRBJ1-5; the D is unclear. The clonotype comes from a man aged 40-49 years in good health and CMV-seronegative. The CDR3 DNA sequence: TGTGCCAGCAGTGAAGACGGGGTACGGAATCAGCCCCAGCATTTT. Residues: CASSEDGVRNQPQHF.